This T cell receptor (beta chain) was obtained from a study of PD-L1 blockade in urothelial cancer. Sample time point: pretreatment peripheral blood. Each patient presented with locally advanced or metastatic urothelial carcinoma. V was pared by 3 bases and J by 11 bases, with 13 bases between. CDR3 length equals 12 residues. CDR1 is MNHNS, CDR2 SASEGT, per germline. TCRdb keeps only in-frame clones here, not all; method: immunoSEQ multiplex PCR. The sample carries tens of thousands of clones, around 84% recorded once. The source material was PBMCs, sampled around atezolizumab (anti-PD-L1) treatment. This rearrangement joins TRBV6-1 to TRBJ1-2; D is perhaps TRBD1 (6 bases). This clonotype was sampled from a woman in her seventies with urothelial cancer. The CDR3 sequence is CASSDQLRGYTF. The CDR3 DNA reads TGTGCCAGCAGTGACCAACTCAGGGGATACACCTTC.